The rows below give T cell receptor beta chains drawn from one sample of a study of patients and donors after allogeneic stem cell transplantation. TCRdb re-called the RT-PCR reads with MiXCR, one entry per CDR3 protein. The repertoire holds more than 850,000 distinct CDR3 sequences, with over 15% as singletons. Sequencing input: blood, either unsorted or a sorted T cell fraction (not recorded which). Every receptor here comes from a human donor who was either an allogeneic HSCT recipient or a stem cell or donor lymphocyte infusion donor (not recorded which). It is not recorded whose cells these are; they may come from a transplant donor. The CDR3 runs from the conserved cysteine through the conserved F or W. The D gene is left open where the match is weak. Some rows mark clone size as missing; the rest say once, few, many or name a class of expanded clone.

j_call: TRBJ2-5
clone_size: many
d_call: .
v_call: TRBV20-1
cdr3_nt: TGCAGTGCTAGTGCAGAGACCCAGTACTTC
cdr3_aa: CSASAETQYF

j_call: TRBJ2-7
clone_size: few
d_call: TRBD2
v_call: TRBV7-9
cdr3_nt: TGTGCCAGCAGCCTCGCCACGGGACTAGCGGGAGAGCAGTACTTC
cdr3_aa: CASSLATGLAGEQYF

j_call: TRBJ2-7
clone_size: .
d_call: .
v_call: TRBV27
cdr3_nt: TGTGCCAGCAGTTTAATCGGCCGGAACTCCTACGAGCAGTACTTC
cdr3_aa: CASSLIGRNSYEQYF

j_call: TRBJ2-2
clone_size: few
d_call: .
v_call: TRBV3-1
cdr3_nt: TGTGCCAGCAGCCAAGCTTTCAGGCAGCAGAACACCGGGGAGCTGTTTTTT
cdr3_aa: CASSQAFRQQNTGELFF

j_call: TRBJ1-1
clone_size: .
d_call: .
v_call: TRBV9
cdr3_nt: TGTGCCAGCAGCGTAGAAGAAACCGGCACTGAAGCTTTCTTT
cdr3_aa: CASSVEETGTEAFF

j_call: TRBJ1-1
clone_size: few
d_call: .
v_call: TRBV4-1
cdr3_nt: TGCGCCAGCAGCCAAGACCCCGACACTCCGAACACTGAAGCTTTCTTT
cdr3_aa: CASSQDPDTPNTEAFF

j_call: TRBJ2-1
clone_size: few
d_call: TRBD2
v_call: TRBV20-1
cdr3_nt: TGCAGTGCACGGACTAGCGGGAGGGCCATTGAGCAGTTCTTC
cdr3_aa: CSARTSGRAIEQFF

j_call: TRBJ2-3
clone_size: .
d_call: TRBD2
v_call: TRBV4-3
cdr3_nt: TGCGCCAGCAGCCAAGGTGTAGCGGGCACCACAGATACGCAGTATTTT
cdr3_aa: CASSQGVAGTTDTQYF

j_call: TRBJ2-7
clone_size: .
d_call: .
v_call: TRBV7-9
cdr3_nt: TGTGCCAGCAGCTTTGGGCTGGGACGCGAGCAGTACTTC
cdr3_aa: CASSFGLGREQYF

j_call: TRBJ2-1
clone_size: few
d_call: TRBD2
v_call: TRBV9
cdr3_nt: TGTGCCAGCAGCGTAGAGGGAGGGTTGGATGAGCAGTTCTTC
cdr3_aa: CASSVEGGLDEQFF

j_call: TRBJ1-1
clone_size: .
d_call: .
v_call: TRBV2
cdr3_nt: TGTGCCAGCAGCGCTGACAGAAAGAACACTGAAGCTTTCTTT
cdr3_aa: CASSADRKNTEAFF

j_call: TRBJ1-6
clone_size: .
d_call: TRBD1
v_call: TRBV28
cdr3_nt: TGTGCCAGCAGTTTAGGTCAAGGGTACTTGACAGGGAGCTCCTATAATTCACCCCTCCACTTT
cdr3_aa: CASSLGQGYLTGSSYNSPLHF

j_call: TRBJ1-2
clone_size: .
d_call: TRBD1
v_call: TRBV27
cdr3_nt: TGTGCCAGCAGTTTTCTGGGGACAGGGGATGATGGCTACACCTTC
cdr3_aa: CASSFLGTGDDGYTF

j_call: TRBJ1-1
clone_size: .
d_call: .
v_call: TRBV20-1
cdr3_nt: TGCAGTGCTGGAGGGCTGAACACTGAAGCTTTCTTT
cdr3_aa: CSAGGLNTEAFF

j_call: TRBJ2-5
clone_size: .
d_call: .
v_call: TRBV5-6
cdr3_nt: TGTGCCAGCAGCTTGGCCAATTCTCTGCCGGCGGGGCTGAGACAAGAGACCCAGTACTTC
cdr3_aa: CASSLANSLPAGLRQETQYF

j_call: TRBJ2-7
clone_size: .
d_call: .
v_call: TRBV7-8
cdr3_nt: TGTGCCAGCAGCCTAAGGGACGGCAGCGGCTACGAGCAGTACTTC
cdr3_aa: CASSLRDGSGYEQYF

j_call: TRBJ1-3
clone_size: many
d_call: .
v_call: TRBV4-1
cdr3_nt: TGCGCCAGCAGCCAACAATACCCCTACCCCTCTGGAAACACCATATATTTT
cdr3_aa: CASSQQYPYPSGNTIYF

j_call: TRBJ1-1
clone_size: many
d_call: .
v_call: TRBV12-3/TRBV12-4
cdr3_nt: TGTGCCAGCAGCCCCCAGGGTCTGAACACTGAAGCTTTCTTT
cdr3_aa: CASSPQGLNTEAFF

j_call: TRBJ1-5
clone_size: few
d_call: .
v_call: TRBV14
cdr3_nt: TGTGCCAGCAGCATAGGTGGGAATCAGCCCCAGCATTTT
cdr3_aa: CASSIGGNQPQHF

j_call: TRBJ1-1
clone_size: .
d_call: .
v_call: TRBV12-3/TRBV12-4
cdr3_nt: TGTGCCAGCAGTTTATGGCAGGGGCACACTGAAGCTTTCTTT
cdr3_aa: CASSLWQGHTEAFF

j_call: TRBJ2-5
clone_size: .
d_call: TRBD1
v_call: TRBV7-9
cdr3_nt: TGTGCCAGCAGCTCCCGGGACAGGGTGGGGGAGACCCAGTACTTC
cdr3_aa: CASSSRDRVGETQYF

j_call: TRBJ2-1
clone_size: few
d_call: .
v_call: TRBV7-9
cdr3_nt: TGTGCCAGCAGCTTAGGGCCAGTATATGAGCAGTTCTTC
cdr3_aa: CASSLGPVYEQFF

j_call: TRBJ2-1
clone_size: few
d_call: .
v_call: TRBV5-1
cdr3_nt: TGCGCCAGCACCCATCACCGCCCGCAGGGCTACAATGAGCAGTTCTTC
cdr3_aa: CASTHHRPQGYNEQFF

j_call: TRBJ2-5
clone_size: few
d_call: .
v_call: TRBV11-2
cdr3_nt: TGTGCCAGCAGCTTAGAGACTAGTACAGTAGAGACCCAGTACTTC
cdr3_aa: CASSLETSTVETQYF

j_call: TRBJ2-3
clone_size: few
d_call: .
v_call: TRBV30
cdr3_nt: TGTGCCTGGAGTCTTATGGGAAACACAGATACGCAGTATTTT
cdr3_aa: CAWSLMGNTDTQYF

j_call: TRBJ1-1
clone_size: few
d_call: TRBD1
v_call: TRBV20-1
cdr3_nt: TGCAGTGCTATGGACAGGGGTCACACTGAAGCTTTCTTT
cdr3_aa: CSAMDRGHTEAFF

j_call: TRBJ1-1
clone_size: few
d_call: .
v_call: TRBV7-2
cdr3_nt: TGTGCCAGCACCCCGGGTTGGGGGGGGCTGAACACTGAAGCTTTCTTT
cdr3_aa: CASTPGWGGLNTEAFF

j_call: TRBJ1-6
clone_size: .
d_call: .
v_call: TRBV5-1
cdr3_nt: TGCGCCAGCCGGGGACGGCTAAATTCACCCCTCCACTTT
cdr3_aa: CASRGRLNSPLHF

j_call: TRBJ2-2
clone_size: many
d_call: TRBD2
v_call: TRBV20-1
cdr3_nt: TGCAGTGTCACCGGGACTAGTCGGACCGGGGAGCTGTTTTTT
cdr3_aa: CSVTGTSRTGELFF

j_call: TRBJ2-1
clone_size: few
d_call: TRBD2
v_call: TRBV12-5
cdr3_nt: TGTGCTAGTGGTCCGCTAGCGGGAGGCGATGAGCAGTTCTTC
cdr3_aa: CASGPLAGGDEQFF

j_call: TRBJ2-5
clone_size: .
d_call: .
v_call: TRBV29-1
cdr3_nt: TGCAGCGTTTCTCTTGGTGGGGAGACCCAGTACTTC
cdr3_aa: CSVSLGGETQYF

j_call: TRBJ2-7
clone_size: few
d_call: .
v_call: TRBV7-9
cdr3_nt: TGTGCCAGCAGTTCCCAGGGTAGTATTTCGTACGAGCAGTACTTC
cdr3_aa: CASSSQGSISYEQYF

j_call: TRBJ2-4
clone_size: .
d_call: .
v_call: TRBV20-1
cdr3_nt: TGCAGTGCCCAGGGTGGCCAGGGGGGCCCTCTAGCCCAAAACATTCAGTACTTC
cdr3_aa: CSAQGGQGGPLAQNIQYF

j_call: TRBJ1-2
clone_size: few
d_call: TRBD1
v_call: TRBV24-1
cdr3_nt: TGTGCCACCAGTGATCCCCGGGACAGCTCATTCTATGGCTACACCTTC
cdr3_aa: CATSDPRDSSFYGYTF

j_call: TRBJ2-1
clone_size: few
d_call: TRBD2
v_call: TRBV25-1
cdr3_nt: TGTGCCAGCAAGTGTCTCCCGGGGGGAATAGGGGAGCAGTTCTTC
cdr3_aa: CASKCLPGGIGEQFF

j_call: TRBJ2-7
clone_size: few
d_call: .
v_call: TRBV4-3
cdr3_nt: TGCGCCAGCAGCCAAGATGCCGGCGCCAAGGCATACGAGCAGTACTTC
cdr3_aa: CASSQDAGAKAYEQYF

j_call: TRBJ1-1
clone_size: many
d_call: .
v_call: TRBV5-1
cdr3_nt: TGTGCCAGCAGTTTGAAGAACACTGAAGCTTTCTTT
cdr3_aa: CASSLKNTEAFF

j_call: TRBJ2-3
clone_size: .
d_call: .
v_call: TRBV6-1
cdr3_nt: TGTGCCACCGGTCGAGCTAGCCTCACAGATACGCAGTATTTT
cdr3_aa: CATGRASLTDTQYF

j_call: TRBJ2-7
clone_size: many
d_call: TRBD2
v_call: TRBV5-1
cdr3_nt: TGCGCCAGCAGCTTGGTGGCTAGCGGGGCTTACGAGCAGTACTTC
cdr3_aa: CASSLVASGAYEQYF

j_call: TRBJ2-2
clone_size: few
d_call: TRBD1
v_call: TRBV12-3/TRBV12-4
cdr3_nt: TGTGCCAGCAGAAGGACAGGGAGTCGGGACACCGGGGAGCTGTTTTTT
cdr3_aa: CASRRTGSRDTGELFF

j_call: TRBJ1-2
clone_size: .
d_call: TRBD1
v_call: TRBV7-2
cdr3_nt: TGTGCCAGCAGCACCCGGACAGGGTCTAACTATGGCTACACCTTC
cdr3_aa: CASSTRTGSNYGYTF

j_call: TRBJ2-5
clone_size: few
d_call: .
v_call: TRBV25-1
cdr3_nt: TGTGCCAGCAGTGAGCCCGGGACGGCAAAAGAGACCCAGTACTTC
cdr3_aa: CASSEPGTAKETQYF

j_call: TRBJ2-1
clone_size: few
d_call: TRBD1
v_call: TRBV7-9
cdr3_nt: TGTGCCAGCAGCTTTTTTCAGGGGGCTTTGGATGAGCAGTTCTTC
cdr3_aa: CASSFFQGALDEQFF

j_call: TRBJ2-1
clone_size: many
d_call: .
v_call: TRBV18
cdr3_nt: TGTGCCAGCTCACCCCGTAAGAGCTCCTACAATGAGCAGTTCTTC
cdr3_aa: CASSPRKSSYNEQFF

j_call: TRBJ1-5
clone_size: .
d_call: TRBD1
v_call: TRBV6-5
cdr3_nt: TGTGCCAGCAGTTACTCGATCCCGGGACAGTCCCCTTCCAACCAGCCCCAGCATTTT
cdr3_aa: CASSYSIPGQSPSNQPQHF

j_call: TRBJ1-1
clone_size: few
d_call: .
v_call: TRBV7-2
cdr3_nt: TGTGCCAGCAGCTTAGTGATGACGGTTGAAGCTTTCTTT
cdr3_aa: CASSLVMTVEAFF

j_call: TRBJ2-7
clone_size: many
d_call: .
v_call: TRBV9
cdr3_nt: TGTGCCAGCAGTCCTACAGGGAGGAGCCACGAGCAGTACTTC
cdr3_aa: CASSPTGRSHEQYF

j_call: TRBJ2-1
clone_size: many
d_call: TRBD2
v_call: TRBV20-1
cdr3_nt: TGCAGTGCTAGTCTAGCGGGCTCCTACAATGAGCAGTTCTTC
cdr3_aa: CSASLAGSYNEQFF

j_call: TRBJ1-1
clone_size: .
d_call: TRBD1
v_call: TRBV29-1
cdr3_nt: TGCAGCGTCCAGGGGGCGCGAGCTTTCTTT
cdr3_aa: CSVQGARAFF

j_call: TRBJ2-2
clone_size: .
d_call: TRBD2
v_call: TRBV6-1
cdr3_nt: TGTGCCAGCAGCTGGACTAGCGGGAGGGCCACCGGGGAGCTGTTTTTT
cdr3_aa: CASSWTSGRATGELFF

j_call: TRBJ2-5
clone_size: .
d_call: TRBD2
v_call: TRBV11-1
cdr3_nt: TGTGCCAGCAGCTTTGGACTAGCGGGGGGGCAGTTGCGGGAGACCCAGTACTTC
cdr3_aa: CASSFGLAGGQLRETQYF

j_call: TRBJ2-1
clone_size: few
d_call: .
v_call: TRBV5-1
cdr3_nt: TGCGCCAGCAGCTCACATCCGGGTGAGCAGTTCTTC
cdr3_aa: CASSSHPGEQFF